Shown below are 11 T cell receptor beta chains from a single sample sequenced in a study of T cell responses to AZD1222 COVID-19 vaccine. Some clones are missing from TCRdb's copy, which holds only in-frame ones; the method was immunoSEQ multiplex PCR. The sample has about 140,000 clones. Sample: peripheral blood. The receptors here all came from an adult in good health.

The J gene is TRBJ1-2, the V gene TRBV2; possible D gene TRBD1, 5 bases. The germline V gene has CDR1 SNHLY and CDR2 FYNNEI. The CDR3 extends over 13 amino acids. Between the trimmed V and J ends, which lost 6 bases and 8 bases, there was a span of 16 bases. CDR3 protein: CASSQEVKGGYTF. CDR3 sequence (DNA): TGTGCCAGCAGCCAGGAGGTGAAGGGGGGCTACACCTTC.

The rearrangement uses TRBV6-5 and TRBJ2-7, with unresolved D. From germline, CDR1 is MNHEY and CDR2 SVGAGI. Trimming took off 6 bases at V and 3 bases at J, with 6 bases between the two ends. This CDR3 contains 11 residues. The CDR3 DNA sequence: TGTGCCAGCAGAGACCTCTACGAGCAGTACTTC. This codes for CASRDLYEQYF.

J is TRBJ2-1 and V is TRBV9; weak D call: TRBD2 (6 bases). Trimming took 2 bases from V and 2 from J, leaving 8 bases between them. CDR1 SGDLS and CDR2 YYNGEE come from the germline V gene. The CDR3 length is 14 residues. The CDR3 loop is CASSVGSTYNEQFF. CDR3 bases: TGTGCCAGCAGCGTCGGGAGTACCTACAATGAGCAGTTCTTC. Together with reference TRBV9 and TRBJ2-1, the CDR3 gives the full variable domain: DSGVTQTPKHLITATGQRVTLRCSPRSGDLSVYWYQQSLDQGLQFLIQYYNGEERAKGNILERFSAQQFPDLHSELNLSSLELGDSALYFCASSVGSTYNEQFFGPGTRLTVL.

This chain's CDR3 is CASPTALAGNTIYF. The DNA of the CDR3 is TGCGCCAGCCCGACTGCCTTGGCGGGAAACACCATATATTTT. V gene TRBV5-1 combines with J gene TRBJ1-3; no reliable D call. The CDR3 spans 14 residues. The V gene's germline CDR1 is SGHRS and CDR2 YFSETQ. Deletions cut 7 bases from V and 4 bases from J, with 15 bases between.

The rearrangement uses TRBV15 and TRBJ1-2; 8 nucleotides match TRBD1. The CDR3 loop spans 13 amino acids. CDR1 is LNHNV, CDR2 YYDKDF, per germline (reference sequence). V gave up 7 bases and J gave up 4 bases; unmatched junction bases: 5. The CDR3 coding sequence is TGTGCCACCAATTATGACAGGGGCTATGGCTACACCTTC. Protein product: CATNYDRGYGYTF. Together with reference TRBV15 and TRBJ1-2, the CDR3 gives the full variable domain: DAMVIQNPRYQVTQFGKPVTLSCSQTLNHNVMYWYQQKSSQAPKLLFHYYDKDFNNEADTPDNFQSRRPNTSFCFLDIRSPGLGDTAMYLCATNYDRGYGYTFGSGTRLTVV.

The chain joins TRBV19 to TRBJ1-2; TRBD1 is a possible D gene (5 bases). The CDR3 totals 13 residues. CDR1 and CDR2 from the germline V gene are LNHDA and SQIVND (reference sequence). Trimming removed 5 bases at V and 8 bases at J, with 15 bases between. CDR3 sequence: CASSAGPSWGYTF. Here the CDR3 DNA reads TGTGCCAGTAGTGCGGGACCGTCTTGGGGCTACACCTTC.

The gene calls are TRBV7-9 and TRBJ1-4; 7 bases agree with TRBD1. The germline CDR1 and CDR2 sequences are SEHNR and FQNEAQ (reference sequence). The CDR3 is 15 residues long. J was trimmed by 3 bases and V by 4 bases; bases with no gene match: 5. CDR3 residues: CASSSAGGSNEKLFF. Written as DNA, the CDR3 is TGTGCCAGCAGCTCAGCAGGGGGATCTAATGAAAAACTGTTTTTT.

CDR3 in amino acids: CASSLLGQKNTEAFF. The CDR3 bases are TGTGCCAGCAGTTTATTGGGACAGAAGAACACTGAAGCTTTCTTT. This chain links TRBV28 with TRBJ1-1; 7 bases agree with TRBD1. The germline V gene encodes CDR1 MDHEN and CDR2 SYDVKM. This CDR3 contains 15 residues. J was trimmed by 1 base and V by 1 base; bases with no gene match: 3.

The chain links TRBV5-1 to TRBJ1-1; perhaps TRBD1 as D (5 bases). The CDR3 length is 14 residues. CDR1 is SGHRS and CDR2 is YFSETQ in the germline V gene. Deletions cut 1 base from V and 5 bases from J, with 12 bases between. The CDR3 nucleotides read TGCGCCAGCAGCTTGTCGGGGGTAGGAACTGAAGCTTTCTTT. Translating it yields CASSLSGVGTEAFF.

This clone is deemed medium-sized by its frequency. The genes are TRBV21-1 and TRBJ1-2. TRBV21-1 is a documented pseudogene. The CDR3 covers 16 residues. The CDR3 bases are TGTGCCAGCAGCCATCCAAATACGAGCAGTAACTATGGCTACACCTTC. This sequence encodes CASSHPNTSSNYGYTF.

The chain couples TRBV20-1 to TRBJ2-1; D could derive from TRBD1 or TRBD2 (6 bases each). CDR3 size: 14 residues. Germline CDR1 is DFQATT and CDR2 is SNEGSKA (reference sequence). V was trimmed by 3 bases and J by 1 base, leaving 10 bases between them. The CDR3 loop reads CSASGGPSYNEQFF. Here the CDR3 DNA reads TGCAGTGCTAGTGGGGGGCCTTCCTACAATGAGCAGTTCTTC.